The T cell receptor beta chain described here comes from a study of human T cells and chemical hapten exposure. Whole-study results and caveats: Donors in the study had alopecia, meaning their immune response may differ from healthy people's.

TCRdb recomputed calls from the RACE reads with MiXCR, one row per CDR3 protein. The repertoire holds roughly 100,000 distinct CDR3 sequences, with 12% as singletons. Documented time point: pre-sensitization, week 0. As for treatment: therapeutic diphenylcyclopropenone sensitization with weekly scalp DPC. V lost 7 bases, J lost 14 bases, and 14 bases stayed unmatched. CDR1 SGHRS and CDR2 YFSETQ come from the germline V gene. The CDR3 length is 14 residues. This clonotype occurred many times. Its cognate antigen is unknown. Sample: whole blood, taken in connection with sensitization to the hapten diphenylcyclopropenone (DPC). The sequence derives from a woman between 50 and 59 years old with alopecia areata. Some clones in this sample may be carry-over from other donors' samples. The V call is TRBV5-1, the J call TRBJ1-6; the match to TRBD1 covers 8 bases. DNA of the CDR3: TGCGCCAGCGGACATGGACAGGGCGATGGGGCCCTCCACTTT. Encoded protein: CASGHGQGDGALHF.